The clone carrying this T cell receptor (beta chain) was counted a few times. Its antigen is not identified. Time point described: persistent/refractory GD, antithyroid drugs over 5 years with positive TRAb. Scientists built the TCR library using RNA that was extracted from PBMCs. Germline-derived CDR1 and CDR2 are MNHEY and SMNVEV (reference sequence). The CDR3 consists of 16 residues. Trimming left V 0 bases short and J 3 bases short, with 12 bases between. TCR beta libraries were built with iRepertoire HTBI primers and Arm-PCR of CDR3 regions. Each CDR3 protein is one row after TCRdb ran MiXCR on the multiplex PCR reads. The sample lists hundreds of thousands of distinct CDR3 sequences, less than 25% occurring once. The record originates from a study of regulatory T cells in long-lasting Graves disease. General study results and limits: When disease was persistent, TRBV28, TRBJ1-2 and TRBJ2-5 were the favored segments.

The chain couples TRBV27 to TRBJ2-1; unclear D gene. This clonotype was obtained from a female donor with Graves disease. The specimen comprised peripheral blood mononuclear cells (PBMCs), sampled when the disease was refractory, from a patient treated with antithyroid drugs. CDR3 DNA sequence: TGTGCCAGCAGTTTATCATTCTTGGGCGGCTACAATGAGCAGTTCTTC. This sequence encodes CASSLSFLGGYNEQFF.